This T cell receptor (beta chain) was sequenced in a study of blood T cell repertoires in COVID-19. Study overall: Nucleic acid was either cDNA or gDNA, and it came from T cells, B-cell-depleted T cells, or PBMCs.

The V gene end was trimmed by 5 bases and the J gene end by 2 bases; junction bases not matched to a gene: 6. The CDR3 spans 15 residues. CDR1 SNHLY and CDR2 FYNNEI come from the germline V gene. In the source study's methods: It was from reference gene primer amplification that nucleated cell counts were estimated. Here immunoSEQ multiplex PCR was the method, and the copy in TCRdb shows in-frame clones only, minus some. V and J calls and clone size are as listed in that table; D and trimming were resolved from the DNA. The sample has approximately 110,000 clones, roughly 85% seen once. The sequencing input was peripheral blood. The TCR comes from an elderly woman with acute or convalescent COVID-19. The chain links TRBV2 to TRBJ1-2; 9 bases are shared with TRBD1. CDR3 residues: CASSSNRGPNYGYTF. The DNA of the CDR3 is TGTGCCAGCAGTTCCAACAGGGGGCCCAACTATGGCTACACCTTC.